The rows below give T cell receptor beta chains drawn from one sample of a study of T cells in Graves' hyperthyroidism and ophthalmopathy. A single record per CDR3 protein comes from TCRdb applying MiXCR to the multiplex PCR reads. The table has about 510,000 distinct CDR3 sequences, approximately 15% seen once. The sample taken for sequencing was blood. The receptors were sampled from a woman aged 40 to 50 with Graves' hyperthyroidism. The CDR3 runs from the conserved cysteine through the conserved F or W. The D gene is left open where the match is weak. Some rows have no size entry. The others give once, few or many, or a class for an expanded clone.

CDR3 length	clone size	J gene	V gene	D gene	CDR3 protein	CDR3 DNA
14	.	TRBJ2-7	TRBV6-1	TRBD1	CASSQDRESNEQYF	TGTGCCAGCAGTCAGGACAGGGAATCCAACGAGCAGTACTTC
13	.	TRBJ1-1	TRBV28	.	CASSLKRGVGAFF	TGTGCCAGCAGTTTAAAAAGGGGAGTCGGTGCTTTCTTT
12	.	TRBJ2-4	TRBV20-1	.	CSAPGDKNIQYF	TGCAGTGCGCCAGGGGACAAAAACATTCAGTACTTC
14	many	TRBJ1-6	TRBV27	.	CASSSGTRNSPLHF	TGTGCCAGCAGTTCGGGGACACGGAATTCACCCCTCCACTTT
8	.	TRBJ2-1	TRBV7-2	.	CASSTEFF	TGTGCCAGCAGCACCGAGTTCTTC
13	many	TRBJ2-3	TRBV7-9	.	CASSLSATDTQYF	TGTGCCAGCAGCTTGTCGGCCACAGATACGCAGTATTTT
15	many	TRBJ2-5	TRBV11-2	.	CASSLDLGPSETQYF	TGTGCCAGCAGCTTAGACCTAGGGCCCTCAGAGACCCAGTACTTC
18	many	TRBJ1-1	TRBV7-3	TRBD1	CASSLAPRGTGGNTEAFF	TGTGCCAGCAGCTTAGCCCCCCGTGGGACAGGGGGGAACACTGAAGCTTTCTTT
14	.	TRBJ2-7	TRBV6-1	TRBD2	CATTSSREGYEQYF	TGTGCCACCACCTCGAGCCGGGAGGGCTACGAGCAGTACTTC
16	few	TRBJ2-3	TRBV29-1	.	CSVEARGGSRPDTQYF	TGCAGCGTTGAAGCTAGGGGTGGGAGTCGGCCAGATACGCAGTATTTT
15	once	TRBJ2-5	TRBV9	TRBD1	CASSVGQGAWETQYF	TGTGCCAGCAGCGTAGGGCAGGGGGCATGGGAGACCCAGTACTTC
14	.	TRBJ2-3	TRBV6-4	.	CASSETRGTDTQYF	TGTGCCAGCAGTGAGACCCGAGGGACAGATACGCAGTATTTT
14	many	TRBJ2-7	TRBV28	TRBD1	CASSRGQEPYEQYF	TGTGCCAGCAGTCGGGGACAGGAACCCTACGAGCAGTACTTC
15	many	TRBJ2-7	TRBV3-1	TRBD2	CASSQGLAGRGEQYF	TGTGCCAGCAGCCAAGGACTGGCAGGGAGGGGCGAGCAGTACTTC
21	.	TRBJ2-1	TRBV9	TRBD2	CASSVEGTSGRAISSYNEQFF	TGTGCCAGCAGCGTAGAAGGGACTAGCGGGAGGGCGATCAGCTCCTACAATGAGCAGTTCTTC
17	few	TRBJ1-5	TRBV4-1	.	CASSQDISVQQNQPQHF	TGCGCCAGCAGCCAAGATATTTCGGTACAGCAAAATCAGCCCCAGCATTTT
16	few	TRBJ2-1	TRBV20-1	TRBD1	CSASPRGPSRYNEQFF	TGCAGTGCTAGTCCGAGGGGGCCCTCTCGTTACAATGAGCAGTTCTTC
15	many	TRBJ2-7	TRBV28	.	CASSLVGNPSYEQYF	TGTGCCAGCAGTTTAGTCGGGAACCCCTCCTACGAGCAGTACTTC
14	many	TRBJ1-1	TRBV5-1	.	CASSILGVDTEAFF	TGCGCCAGCAGCATCCTTGGGGTTGACACTGAAGCTTTCTTT
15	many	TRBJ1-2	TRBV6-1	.	CASSEIPWTDYGYTF	TGTGCCAGCAGTGAAATTCCGTGGACAGACTATGGCTACACCTTC
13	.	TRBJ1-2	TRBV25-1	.	CASSEYTTIGAAF	TGTGCCAGCAGTGAATATACCACGATCGGGGCGGCCTTC
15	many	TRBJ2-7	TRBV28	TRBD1	CASSLRDRGPYEQYF	TGTGCCAGCAGTTTACGGGACAGGGGACCCTACGAGCAGTACTTC
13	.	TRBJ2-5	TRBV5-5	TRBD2	CASRTSGIETQYF	TGTGCCAGCAGGACTAGCGGGATTGAGACCCAGTACTTC
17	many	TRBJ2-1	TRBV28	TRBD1	CASSSSGTGTTYNEQFF	TGTGCCAGCAGTTCTTCCGGGACAGGGACTACTTACAATGAGCAGTTCTTC
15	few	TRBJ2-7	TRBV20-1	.	CSATEGGGLSYEQYF	TGCAGTGCCACAGAGGGAGGGGGCCTTTCCTACGAGCAGTACTTC
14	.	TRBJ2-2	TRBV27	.	CASSSGSYTGELFF	TGTGCCAGCAGTTCCGGGTCGTACACCGGGGAGCTGTTTTTT
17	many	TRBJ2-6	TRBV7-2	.	CASSLDFRNSGANVLTF	TGTGCCAGCAGCTTAGATTTTCGGAACTCTGGGGCCAACGTCCTGACTTTC
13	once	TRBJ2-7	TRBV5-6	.	CASRPGTGNEQYF	TGTGCCAGCAGACCCGGGACTGGGAACGAGCAGTACTTC
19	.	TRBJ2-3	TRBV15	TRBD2	CATSRDSLTSGSREDTQYF	TGTGCCACCAGCAGAGATTCCCTGACTAGCGGGAGTCGGGAAGATACGCAGTATTTT
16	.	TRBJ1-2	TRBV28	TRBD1	CASWRQGGLGPEGCTF	TGTGCCAGCTGGCGACAGGGGGGTCTAGGGCCTGAGGGCTGCACCTTC
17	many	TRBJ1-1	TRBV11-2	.	CASSNRPHREWLTEAFF	TGTGCCAGCAGCAATAGGCCCCACAGGGAATGGTTGACTGAAGCTTTCTTT